This T cell receptor (beta chain) was recorded in a study of T cell responses to AZD1222 COVID-19 vaccine. The overall study: Whether given at about 4 or about 12 weeks, second doses were pooled. Regarding the study as a whole: The study sampled repertoires only after the peak T cell response. Nearly half of spike-specific TCRs reportedly target variant regions that are unmutated in the B.1.351 and B.1.1.7 variants. Baseline seropositives among AZD1222 recipients totaled only six or seven.

Using immunoSEQ multiplex PCR, the repertoire was profiled, and TCRdb retains in-frame clones only, with some absent. The top ten hold around 7% of the sample, which has over 100,000 clones, approximately 91% seen once. Details on this clone: Its cognate antigen is unknown.

The receptor's source is an adult in good health. The sample in question was peripheral blood, obtained on day 0 of AZD1222 vaccination.

The CDR3 bases are TGCAGCGTTCTCCGGGACATAGCCTCAGATGAGCAGTTCTTC. Its protein product is CSVLRDIASDEQFF. The chain links TRBV29-1 to TRBJ2-1; perhaps TRBD1 as D (6 bases). The germline gives CDR1 SQVTM, CDR2 ANQGSEA. This CDR3 spans 14 amino acids. Between the trimmed V and J ends, which lost 5 bases and 8 bases, there was a span of 19 bases.